The next 19 T cell receptor beta chains were all read from a single sample in a study of shared clonotypes between healthy human individuals. The data were produced by immunoSEQ multiplex PCR, yet TCRdb's version contains in-frame clones alone and is incomplete. The data hold some 790,000 clones, with about two thirds observed a single time. Sequencing was carried out using memory CD4+ T cells sorted from blood. Sample subset: CD45RA-negative fraction. The receptors stem from a young woman in good health.

The chain uses TRBV27 and TRBJ2-7; 8 nucleotides line up with TRBD1. This CDR3 spans 14 amino acids. Germline trimming cut 4 bases from V and 2 bases from J; bases unmatched to any gene: 4. Per the germline V gene, CDR1 is MNHEY and CDR2 is SMNVEV (reference sequence). CDR3 sequence: CASSSGQGTYEQYF. The CDR3 DNA follows: TGTGCCAGCAGTTCAGGACAGGGAACCTACGAGCAGTACTTC.

This clone has more than one count but fewer than ten. V and J are TRBV29-1 and TRBJ2-2, with 7 bases identical to TRBD2. The germline V gene encodes CDR1 SQVTM and CDR2 ANQGSEA. Trimming removed 4 bases from V and 0 bases from J; junction bases left unmatched: 2. The CDR3 has 14 residues. The CDR3 nucleotides read TGCAGCGTTGGTGGGAGGGCGAACACCGGGGAGCTGTTTTTT. Protein sequence: CSVGGRANTGELFF.

CDR3 bases: TGTGCCAGCAGTTACCTGACAGGCACTGAAGCTTTCTTT. Residues: CASSYLTGTEAFF. This chain uses TRBV6-5 with TRBJ1-1; weak D call: TRBD1 (6 bases). V lost 2 bases and J lost 4, with 8 bases in between. Germline CDR1 and CDR2: MNHEY and SVGAGI. The CDR3 runs to 13 residues.

This clone was detected only once. This CDR3 is CASSISRERAQYF. The CDR3 DNA is TGTGCCAGTAGTATAAGCAGGGAAAGGGCCCAGTACTTC. This rearrangement joins TRBV19 to TRBJ2-5, with TRBD1 as a possible D gene (5 bases). Between the trimmed V and J ends, which lost 2 bases and 9 bases, there was a span of 13 bases. Germline V gene sequence: CDR1 LNHDA, CDR2 SQIVND (reference sequence). The CDR3 runs to 13 residues.

The V gene is TRBV30, the J gene TRBJ2-5, with D possibly being TRBD1 (6 bases). In germline, CDR1 is GTSNPN, CDR2 SVGIG (reference sequence). V lost 1 base to trimming and J lost 9 bases, with 15 bases between them. CDR3 length: 13 residues. Here the CDR3 reads CAWSGAGVSPQYF. CDR3 coding DNA: TGTGCCTGGAGTGGAGCAGGGGTGAGCCCCCAGTACTTC.

This chain joins TRBV25-1 and TRBJ1-2; D remains unclear. CDR1 is MGHDK and CDR2 is SYGVNS in the germline V gene. V was shortened by 3 bases and J by 4 bases, with 15 bases between the two germline ends. The CDR3 spans 15 residues. The chain's CDR3 is CASSDIRSGIYGYTF. DNA for the CDR3: TGTGCCAGCAGTGACATTAGAAGTGGAATCTATGGCTACACCTTC.

The CDR3 DNA reads as TGTGCCAGCAGCTCGTCCGGGACAGGGTCCAATGAGCAGTTCTTC. It encodes CASSSSGTGSNEQFF. The J gene is TRBJ2-1, the V gene TRBV7-7, with 9 bases matching TRBD1. The CDR3 is 15 residues long. Germline CDR1 reads SSHAT; CDR2 reads FNYEAQ (reference sequence). Trimming cost V 4 bases and J 6 bases; bases outside gene matches: 7.

This chain connects TRBV7-2 to TRBJ2-1, with TRBD2 matching over 9 bases. Germline V gene data show CDR1 as SGHTA and CDR2 as FQGNSA. The CDR3 is 16 residues long. The trim removed 1 base at V and 12 bases at J, leaving 13 bases unmatched. This chain's CDR3 is CASSLDGTSLDAVQFF. DNA for the CDR3: TGTGCCAGCAGCTTAGATGGGACTAGCCTCGACGCTGTGCAGTTCTTC.

There are a few counts of this clone. CDR3 amino acids: CASSPATGMYTGELFF. The CDR3 DNA reads TGTGCCAGCTCACCGGCCACAGGGATGTACACCGGGGAGCTGTTTTTT. V and J are TRBV18 and TRBJ2-2; maybe TRBD1 (6 bases). The germline V and J ends were trimmed by 3 bases and 3 bases, with 14 bases remaining between them. CDR1 is KGHSH and CDR2 is LQKENI in the germline V gene. This CDR3 is 16 amino acids long.

Concerning this clone itself: Other DNA sequences in this specimen translate into the identical CDR3. The V gene is TRBV11-2, the J gene TRBJ1-5; 8 nucleotides match TRBD1. Looked up from germline, CDR1 is SGHAT and CDR2 is FQNNGV. The ends lost 5 bases at V and 7 bases at J; junction bases unmatched: 4. The CDR3 consists of 13 residues. The CDR3 bases are TGTGCCAGCAGCCCAGGGGGCGGACAGCCCCAGCATTTT. The encoded protein is CASSPGGGQPQHF.

The genes are TRBV2 and TRBJ1-4; perhaps TRBD1 as D (6 bases). The V gene lost 3 bases and the J gene lost 8 bases, with 13 bases spanning the gap. The V gene's germline CDR1 is SNHLY and CDR2 FYNNEI. This CDR3 has 14 amino acids. DNA of the CDR3: TGTGCCAGCAGTGACGGAGGGGGATGGGAAAAACTGTTTTTT. Its translation is CASSDGGGWEKLFF.

The CDR3 here is CASSLWGGQGNTIYF. The CDR3 coding sequence is TGTGCCAGCAGTTTATGGGGGGGGCAGGGAAACACCATATATTTT. The chain couples TRBV27 to TRBJ1-3; TRBD1 might be the D (6 bases). The germline V gene has CDR1 MNHEY and CDR2 SMNVEV (reference sequence). V was pared by 1 base and J by 4 bases, with 11 bases between. The CDR3 is made up of 15 amino acids.

This rearrangement joins TRBV15 to TRBJ2-7; 13 nucleotides align to TRBD2. CDR1 and CDR2 from the germline V gene are LNHNV and YYDKDF (reference sequence). The CDR3 covers 15 residues. Trimming took 4 bases from V and 3 from J; bases not matched to a gene: 3. The CDR3 nucleotides are TGTGCCACCAGCATGGGACTAGCGGGAATCTACGAGCAGTACTTC. This codes for CATSMGLAGIYEQYF.

The gene calls are TRBV10-2 and TRBJ2-7; 8 nucleotides match TRBD1. Germline-derived CDR1 and CDR2 are WSHSY and SAAADI. The CDR3 has 12 residues. The V and J ends lost 7 bases and 3 bases, in that order; junction bases with no gene match: 2. CDR3 residues: CASTDRGYEQYF. The CDR3 DNA reads TGCGCCAGCACAGACAGGGGCTACGAGCAGTACTTC.

The rearrangement joins TRBV5-6 to TRBJ2-3; 8 bases line up with TRBD2. Trimming took 6 bases from V and 6 from J; bases not matched to a gene: 12. CDR1 and CDR2 from the germline V gene are SGHDT and YYEEEE. The length of the CDR3 is 15 residues. The CDR3 here is CASTLTGLVTDTQYF. In nucleotides, the CDR3 is TGTGCCAGCACCCTGACGGGACTAGTGACCGATACGCAGTATTTT.

The V gene is TRBV5-4, the J gene TRBJ1-2, with unresolved D. This CDR3 spans 15 amino acids. Per germline, CDR1 SGHNT and CDR2 YYREEE (reference sequence). V shed 4 bases and J shed 4 bases, with 17 bases lying between them. The CDR3 loop is CASSPPYGRRYGYTF. DNA for the CDR3: TGTGCCAGCAGCCCCCCTTATGGCAGGCGCTATGGCTACACCTTC.

This clone was detected ten times or more. The V gene is TRBV19, the J gene TRBJ1-2; D gene uncertain. V gave up 3 bases and J gave up 4 bases, with 12 bases separating them. This CDR3 has 14 residues. Germline CDR1 LNHDA, CDR2 SQIVND (reference sequence). The CDR3: CASSMPLGSYGYTF. The CDR3 bases are TGTGCCAGTAGTATGCCCCTGGGCAGCTATGGCTACACCTTC.

The chain employs TRBV5-1 and TRBJ2-5, with D uncertain. The CDR3 has 13 amino acids. Germline V lookup: CDR1 SGHRS, CDR2 YFSETQ. Trimming left V 2 bases short and J 5 bases short, with 10 bases between. The CDR3 DNA reads as TGCGCCAGCAGCTTTTTGGTTGGGGAGACCCAGTACTTC. This gives the protein CASSFLVGETQYF.

This chain uses TRBV27 with TRBJ2-7; TRBD2 matches 9 bases. The trim removed 0 bases at V and 6 bases at J, leaving 6 bases unmatched. This CDR3 region has 15 residues. In germline, CDR1 is MNHEY, CDR2 SMNVEV (reference sequence). This chain's CDR3 is CASSLSWVAGVEQYF. The CDR3 DNA sequence: TGTGCCAGCAGTTTATCGTGGGTAGCGGGAGTCGAGCAGTACTTC.